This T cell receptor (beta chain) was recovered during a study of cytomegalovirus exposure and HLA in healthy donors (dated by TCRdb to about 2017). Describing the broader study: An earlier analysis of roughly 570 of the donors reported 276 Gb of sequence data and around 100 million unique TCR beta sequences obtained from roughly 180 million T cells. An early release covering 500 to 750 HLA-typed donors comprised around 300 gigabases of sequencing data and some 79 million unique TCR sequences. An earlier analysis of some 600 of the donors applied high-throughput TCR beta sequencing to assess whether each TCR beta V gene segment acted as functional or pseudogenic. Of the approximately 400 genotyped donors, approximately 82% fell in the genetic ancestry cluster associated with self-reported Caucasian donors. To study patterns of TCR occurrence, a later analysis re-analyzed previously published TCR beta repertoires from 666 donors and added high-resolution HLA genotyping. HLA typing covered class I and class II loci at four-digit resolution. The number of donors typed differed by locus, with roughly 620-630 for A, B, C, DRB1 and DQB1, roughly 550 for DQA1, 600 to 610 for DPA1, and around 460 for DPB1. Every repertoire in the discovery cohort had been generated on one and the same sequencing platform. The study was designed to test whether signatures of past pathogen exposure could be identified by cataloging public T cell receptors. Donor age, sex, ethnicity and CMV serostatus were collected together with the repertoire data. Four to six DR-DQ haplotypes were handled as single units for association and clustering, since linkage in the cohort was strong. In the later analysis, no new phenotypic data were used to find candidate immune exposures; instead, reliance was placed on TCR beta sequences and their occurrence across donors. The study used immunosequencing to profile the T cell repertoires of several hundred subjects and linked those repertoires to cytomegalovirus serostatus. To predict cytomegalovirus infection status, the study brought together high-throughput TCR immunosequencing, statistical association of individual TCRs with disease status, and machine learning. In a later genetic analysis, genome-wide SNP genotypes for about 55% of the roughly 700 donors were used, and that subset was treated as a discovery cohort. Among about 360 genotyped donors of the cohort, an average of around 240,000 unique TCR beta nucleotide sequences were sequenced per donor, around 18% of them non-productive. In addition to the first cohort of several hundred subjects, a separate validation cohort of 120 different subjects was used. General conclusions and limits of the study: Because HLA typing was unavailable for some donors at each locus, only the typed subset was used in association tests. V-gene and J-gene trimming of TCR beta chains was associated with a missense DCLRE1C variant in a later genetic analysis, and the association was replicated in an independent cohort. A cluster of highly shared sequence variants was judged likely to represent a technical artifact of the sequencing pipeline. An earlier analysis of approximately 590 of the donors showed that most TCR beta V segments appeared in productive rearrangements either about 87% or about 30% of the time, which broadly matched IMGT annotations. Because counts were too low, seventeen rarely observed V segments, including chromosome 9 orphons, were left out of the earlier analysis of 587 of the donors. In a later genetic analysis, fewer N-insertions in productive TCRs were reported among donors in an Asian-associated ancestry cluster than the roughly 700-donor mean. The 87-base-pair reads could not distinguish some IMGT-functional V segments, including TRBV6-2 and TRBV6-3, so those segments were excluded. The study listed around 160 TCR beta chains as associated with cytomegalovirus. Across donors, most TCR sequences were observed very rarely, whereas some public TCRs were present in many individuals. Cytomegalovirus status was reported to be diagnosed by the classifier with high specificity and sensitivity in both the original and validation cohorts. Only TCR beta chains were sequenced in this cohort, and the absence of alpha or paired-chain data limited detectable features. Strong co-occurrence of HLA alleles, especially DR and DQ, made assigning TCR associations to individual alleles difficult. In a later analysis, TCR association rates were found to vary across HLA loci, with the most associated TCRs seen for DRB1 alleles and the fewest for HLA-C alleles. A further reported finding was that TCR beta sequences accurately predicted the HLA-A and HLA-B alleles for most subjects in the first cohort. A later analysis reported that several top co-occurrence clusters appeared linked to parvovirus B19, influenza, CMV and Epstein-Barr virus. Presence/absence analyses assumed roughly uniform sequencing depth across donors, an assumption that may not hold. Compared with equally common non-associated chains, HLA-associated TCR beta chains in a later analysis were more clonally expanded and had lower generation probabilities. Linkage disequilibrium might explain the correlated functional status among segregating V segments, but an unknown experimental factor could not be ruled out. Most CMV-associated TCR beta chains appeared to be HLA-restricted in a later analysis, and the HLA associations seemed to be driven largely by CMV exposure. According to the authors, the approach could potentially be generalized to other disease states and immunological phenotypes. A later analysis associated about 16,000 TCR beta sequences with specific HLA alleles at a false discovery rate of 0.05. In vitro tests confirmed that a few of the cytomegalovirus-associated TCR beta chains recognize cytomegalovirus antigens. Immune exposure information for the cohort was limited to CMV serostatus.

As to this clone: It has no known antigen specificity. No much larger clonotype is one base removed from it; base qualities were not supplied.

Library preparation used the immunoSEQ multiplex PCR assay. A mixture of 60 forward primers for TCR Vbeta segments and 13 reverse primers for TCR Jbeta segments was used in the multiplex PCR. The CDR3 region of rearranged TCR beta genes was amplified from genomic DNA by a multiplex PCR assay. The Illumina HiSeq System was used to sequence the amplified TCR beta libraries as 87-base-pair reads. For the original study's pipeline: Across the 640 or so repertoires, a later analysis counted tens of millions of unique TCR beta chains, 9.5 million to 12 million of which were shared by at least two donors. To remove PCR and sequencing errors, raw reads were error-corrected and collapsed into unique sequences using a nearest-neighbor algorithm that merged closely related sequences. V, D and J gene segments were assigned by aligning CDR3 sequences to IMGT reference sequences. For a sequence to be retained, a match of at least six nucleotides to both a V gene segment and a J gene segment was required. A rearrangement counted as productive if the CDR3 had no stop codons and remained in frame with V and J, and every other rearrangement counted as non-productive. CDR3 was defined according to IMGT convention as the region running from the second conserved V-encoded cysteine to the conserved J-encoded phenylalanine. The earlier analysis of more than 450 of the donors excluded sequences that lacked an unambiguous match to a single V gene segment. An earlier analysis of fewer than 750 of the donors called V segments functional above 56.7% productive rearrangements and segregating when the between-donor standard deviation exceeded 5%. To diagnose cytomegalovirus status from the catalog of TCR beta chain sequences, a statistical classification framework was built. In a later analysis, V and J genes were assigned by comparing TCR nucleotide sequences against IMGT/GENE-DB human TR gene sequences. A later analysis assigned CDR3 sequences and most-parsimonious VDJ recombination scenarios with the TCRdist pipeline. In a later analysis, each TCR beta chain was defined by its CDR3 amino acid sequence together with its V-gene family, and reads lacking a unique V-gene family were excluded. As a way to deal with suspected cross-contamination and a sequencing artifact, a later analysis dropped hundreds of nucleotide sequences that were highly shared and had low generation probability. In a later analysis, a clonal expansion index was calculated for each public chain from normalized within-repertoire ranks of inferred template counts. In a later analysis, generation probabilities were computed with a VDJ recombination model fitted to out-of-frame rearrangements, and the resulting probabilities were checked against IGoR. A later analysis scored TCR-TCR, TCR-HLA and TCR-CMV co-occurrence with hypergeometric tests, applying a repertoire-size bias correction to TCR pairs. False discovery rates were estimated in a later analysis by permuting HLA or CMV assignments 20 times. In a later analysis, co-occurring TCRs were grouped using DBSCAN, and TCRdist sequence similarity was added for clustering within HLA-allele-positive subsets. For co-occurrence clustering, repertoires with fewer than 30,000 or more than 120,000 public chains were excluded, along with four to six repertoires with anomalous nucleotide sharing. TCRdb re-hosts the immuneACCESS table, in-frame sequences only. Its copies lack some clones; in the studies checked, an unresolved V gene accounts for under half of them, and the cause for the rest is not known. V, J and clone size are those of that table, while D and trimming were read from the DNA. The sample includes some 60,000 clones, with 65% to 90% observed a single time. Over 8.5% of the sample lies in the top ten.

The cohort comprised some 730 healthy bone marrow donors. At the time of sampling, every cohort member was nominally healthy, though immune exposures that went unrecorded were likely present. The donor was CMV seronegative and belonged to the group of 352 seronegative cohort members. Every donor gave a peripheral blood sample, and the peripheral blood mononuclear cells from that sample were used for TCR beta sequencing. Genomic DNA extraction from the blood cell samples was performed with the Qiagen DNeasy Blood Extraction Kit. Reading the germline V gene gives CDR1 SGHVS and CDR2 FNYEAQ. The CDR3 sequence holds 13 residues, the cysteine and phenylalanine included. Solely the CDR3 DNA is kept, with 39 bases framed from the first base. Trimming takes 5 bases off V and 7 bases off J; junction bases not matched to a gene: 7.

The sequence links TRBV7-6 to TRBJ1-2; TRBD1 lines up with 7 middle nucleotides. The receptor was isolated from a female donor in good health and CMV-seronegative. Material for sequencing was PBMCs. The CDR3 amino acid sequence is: CASSVDRVGGYTF. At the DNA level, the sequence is TGTGCCAGCAGCGTAGACAGGGTCGGTGGCTACACCTTC.